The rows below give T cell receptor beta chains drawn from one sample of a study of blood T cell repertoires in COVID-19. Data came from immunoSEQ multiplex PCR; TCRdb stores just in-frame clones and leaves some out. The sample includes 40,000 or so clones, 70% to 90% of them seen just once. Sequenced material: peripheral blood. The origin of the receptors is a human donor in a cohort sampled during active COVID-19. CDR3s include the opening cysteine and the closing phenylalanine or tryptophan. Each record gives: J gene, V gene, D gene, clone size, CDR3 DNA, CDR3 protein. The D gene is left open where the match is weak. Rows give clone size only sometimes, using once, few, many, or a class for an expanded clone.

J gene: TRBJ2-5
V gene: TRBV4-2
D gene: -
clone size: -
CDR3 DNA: TGTGCCAGCAGCCGGGGGCTCCAAGAGACCCAGTACTTC
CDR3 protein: CASSRGLQETQYF

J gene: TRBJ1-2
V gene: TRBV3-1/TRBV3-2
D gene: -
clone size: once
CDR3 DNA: TGTGCCAGCAGCCAAAGGGGGGGCGCGGATGGCTACACCTTC
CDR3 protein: CASSQRGGADGYTF

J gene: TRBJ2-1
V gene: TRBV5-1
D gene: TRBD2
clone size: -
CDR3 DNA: TGCGCCAGCAGCTTGGGGACTAGCGTTCCTGAGCAGTTCTTC
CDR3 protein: CASSLGTSVPEQFF

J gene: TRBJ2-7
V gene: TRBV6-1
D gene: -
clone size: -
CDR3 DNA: TGTGCCAGCAGTGAAGTGTCGGACTGGCCTTACGAGCAGTACTTC
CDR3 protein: CASSEVSDWPYEQYF

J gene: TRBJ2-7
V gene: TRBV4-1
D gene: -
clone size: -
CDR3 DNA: TGCGCCAGCAGCCAAAGGGTAGCTAGCGCGGGTATCGGCTCCTACGAGCAGTACTTC
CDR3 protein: CASSQRVASAGIGSYEQYF

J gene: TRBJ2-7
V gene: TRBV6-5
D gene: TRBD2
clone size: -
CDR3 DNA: TGTGCCAGCAGTTTAGGGACTAGCGGGGGCTCCGAGCAGTACTTC
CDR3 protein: CASSLGTSGGSEQYF

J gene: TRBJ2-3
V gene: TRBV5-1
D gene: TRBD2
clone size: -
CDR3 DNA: TGCGCCAGCAGCCCTAGCGGGGTCATAGATACGCAGTATTTT
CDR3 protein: CASSPSGVIDTQYF

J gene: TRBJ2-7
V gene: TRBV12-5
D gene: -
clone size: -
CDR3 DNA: TGTGCTAGGCCGAGGAGGGACGGCTACTACGAGCAGTACTTC
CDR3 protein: CARPRRDGYYEQYF

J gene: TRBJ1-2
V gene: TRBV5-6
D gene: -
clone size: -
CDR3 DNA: TGTGCCAGCAGCGGCATCAACAGGGAGTATGGCTACACCTTC
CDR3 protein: CASSGINREYGYTF

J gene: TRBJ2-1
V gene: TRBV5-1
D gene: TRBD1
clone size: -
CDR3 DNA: TGCGCCAGCAGCTTGCAGGGGGCCAGGACTGAGCAGTTCTTC
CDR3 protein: CASSLQGARTEQFF

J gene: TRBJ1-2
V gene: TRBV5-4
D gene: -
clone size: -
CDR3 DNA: TGTGCCAGCAGCTTGGACCAGGGCGCCTATGGCTACACCTTC
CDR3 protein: CASSLDQGAYGYTF

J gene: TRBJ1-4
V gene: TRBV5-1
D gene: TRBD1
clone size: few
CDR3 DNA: TGCGCCAGCAGCCCGGGACAGAGGGGGGAAAAACTGTTTTTT
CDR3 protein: CASSPGQRGEKLFF

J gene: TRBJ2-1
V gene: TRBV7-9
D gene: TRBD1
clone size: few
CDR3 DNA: TGTGCCAGCAGCTCTCGCATATACCCGGGACAGGGGTACCATGAGCAGTTCTTC
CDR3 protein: CASSSRIYPGQGYHEQFF

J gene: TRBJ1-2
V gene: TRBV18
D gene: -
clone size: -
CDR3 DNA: TGTGCCAGCTCACCAGGGCAGGACTATGGCTACACCTTC
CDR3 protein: CASSPGQDYGYTF

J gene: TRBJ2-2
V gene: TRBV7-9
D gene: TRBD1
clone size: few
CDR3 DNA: TGTGCCAGCAGCTTAGTGACAGGGGGACGCACCGGGGAGCTGTTTTTT
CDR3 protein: CASSLVTGGRTGELFF

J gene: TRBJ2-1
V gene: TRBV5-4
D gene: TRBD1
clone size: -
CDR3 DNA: TGTGCCAGCAGCCGACAGGGTGCCCTCAACAATGAGCAGTTCTTC
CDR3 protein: CASSRQGALNNEQFF

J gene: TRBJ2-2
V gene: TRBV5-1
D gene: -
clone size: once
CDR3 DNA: TGCGCCAGCAGACCTGGACAGGAGGGGGTTCCCGGGGAGCTGTTTTTT
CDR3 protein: CASRPGQEGVPGELFF

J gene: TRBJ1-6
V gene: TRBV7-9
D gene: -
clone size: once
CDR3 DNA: TGTGCCAGCAGCTTCCAGACAAATTCACCCCTCCACTTT
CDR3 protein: CASSFQTNSPLHF

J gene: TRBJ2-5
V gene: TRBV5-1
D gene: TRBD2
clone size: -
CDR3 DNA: TGCGCCAGCAGCCCCGGACTAGCGGGGGGGCAAGAGACCCAGTACTTC
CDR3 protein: CASSPGLAGGQETQYF

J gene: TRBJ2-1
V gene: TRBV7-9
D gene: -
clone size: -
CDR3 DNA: TGTGCCAGCAGCCGACCAGGGGGGCAGTGGTTCTTC
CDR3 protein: CASSRPGGQWFF

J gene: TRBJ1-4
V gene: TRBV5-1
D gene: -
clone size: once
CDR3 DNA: TGCGCCAGCAGCTTGGTATCGACTCCGGATAATGAAAAACTGTTTTTT
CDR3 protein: CASSLVSTPDNEKLFF

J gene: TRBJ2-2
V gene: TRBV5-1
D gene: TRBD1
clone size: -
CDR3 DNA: TGCGCCAGCAGCTTGGGGGACAGCACCGGGGAGCTGTTTTTT
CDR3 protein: CASSLGDSTGELFF

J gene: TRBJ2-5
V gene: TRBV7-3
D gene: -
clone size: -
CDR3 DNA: TGTGCCAGCAGCTCAAACCCCCGGGGAATGGAGACCCAGTACTTC
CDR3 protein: CASSSNPRGMETQYF

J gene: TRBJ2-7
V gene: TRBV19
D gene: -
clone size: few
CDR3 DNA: TGTGCCAGTAGTATAGGAGGTAGCGGAACCTACGAGCAGTACTTC
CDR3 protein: CASSIGGSGTYEQYF

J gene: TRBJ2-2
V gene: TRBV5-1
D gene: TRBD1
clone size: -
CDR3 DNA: TGCGCCAGCAGCGGGGGACAGGGAAGGAGCACCGGGGAGCTGTTTTTT
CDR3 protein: CASSGGQGRSTGELFF

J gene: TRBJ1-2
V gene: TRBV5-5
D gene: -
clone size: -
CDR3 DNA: TGTGCCAGCAGCTCGACCACAACAGGGAGCTATGGCTACACCTTC
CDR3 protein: CASSSTTTGSYGYTF

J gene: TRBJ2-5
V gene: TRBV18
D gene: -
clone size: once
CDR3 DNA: TGTGCCAGCTCACGTTTAGGAGGAAATACGGAGACCCAGTACTTC
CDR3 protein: CASSRLGGNTETQYF

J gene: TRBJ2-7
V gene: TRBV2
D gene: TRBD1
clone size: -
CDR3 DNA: TGTGCCAGCAGTGAAAGTGGGACAGGGATCTACGAGCAGTACTTC
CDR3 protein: CASSESGTGIYEQYF

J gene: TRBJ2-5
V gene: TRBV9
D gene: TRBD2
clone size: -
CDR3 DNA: TGTGCCAGCAGCCGGGCGGGGGGGCCTGGGACCCAGTACTTC
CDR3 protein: CASSRAGGPGTQYF

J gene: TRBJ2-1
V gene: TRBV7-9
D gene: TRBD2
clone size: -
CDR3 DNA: TGTGCCAGCAGTAGCGGGGGGGCGGAGCAGTTCTTC
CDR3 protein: CASSSGGAEQFF

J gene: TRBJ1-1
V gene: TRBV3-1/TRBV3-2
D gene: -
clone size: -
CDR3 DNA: TGTGCCAGCAGCCAATCCAGGGGCCAAAGCCTTGAAGCTTTCTTT
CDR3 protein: CASSQSRGQSLEAFF

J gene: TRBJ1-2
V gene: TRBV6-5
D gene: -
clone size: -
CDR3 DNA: TGTGCCAGCAGTATGCAGGGCGCTAACTATGGCTACACCTTC
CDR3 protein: CASSMQGANYGYTF

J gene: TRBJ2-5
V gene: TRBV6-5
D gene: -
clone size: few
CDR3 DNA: TGTGCCAGCAGTTACACTTACCGTACCGAGACCCAGTACTTC
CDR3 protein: CASSYTYRTETQYF

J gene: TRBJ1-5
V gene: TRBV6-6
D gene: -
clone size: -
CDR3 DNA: TGTGCCAGCAGTTACGCCCCCGGGGGTGGCCAGCCCCAGCATTTT
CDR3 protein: CASSYAPGGGQPQHF

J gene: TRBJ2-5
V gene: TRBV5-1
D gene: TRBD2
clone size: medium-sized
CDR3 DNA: TGCGCCAGCAGCTTGGCCGGAAAACTAGCGGGGGTGGATCAAGAGACCCAGTACTTC
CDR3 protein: CASSLAGKLAGVDQETQYF

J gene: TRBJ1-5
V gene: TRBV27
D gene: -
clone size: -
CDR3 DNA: TGTGCCAGCAGTGCACAGGGAGGCAATCAGCCCCAGCATTTT
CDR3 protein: CASSAQGGNQPQHF

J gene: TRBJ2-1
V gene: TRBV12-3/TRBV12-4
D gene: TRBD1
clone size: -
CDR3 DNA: TGTGCCAGCAGTTTGGACAGGGTGGGTGAGCAGTTCTTC
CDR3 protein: CASSLDRVGEQFF

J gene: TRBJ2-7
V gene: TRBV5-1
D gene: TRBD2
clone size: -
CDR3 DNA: TGCGCCAGCAGTTGGGTAGCGGGGGCCTCCTACGAGCAGTACTTC
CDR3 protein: CASSWVAGASYEQYF

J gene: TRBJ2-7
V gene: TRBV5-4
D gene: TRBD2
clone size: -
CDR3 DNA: TGTGCCAGCAGCCGCGGGACTAGCGGGGGTTACGAGCAGTACTTC
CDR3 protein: CASSRGTSGGYEQYF

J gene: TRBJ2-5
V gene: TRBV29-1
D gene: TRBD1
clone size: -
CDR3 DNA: TGCAGCGTGGGACAGTTCGGGGAGACCCAGTACTTC
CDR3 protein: CSVGQFGETQYF

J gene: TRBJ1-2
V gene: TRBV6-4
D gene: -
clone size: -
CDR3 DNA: TGTGCCAGCAGTGAGAGGGAGGGTGAGAGCTATGGCTACACCTTC
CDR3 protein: CASSEREGESYGYTF

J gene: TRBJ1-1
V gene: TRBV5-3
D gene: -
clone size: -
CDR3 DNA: TGTGCCAGAAAAGCCGAGGAGAACACTGAAGCTTTCTTT
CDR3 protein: CARKAEENTEAFF

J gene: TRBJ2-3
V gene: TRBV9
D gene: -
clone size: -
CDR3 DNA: TGTGCCAGCAGCGTAGAGGGCGGGACCACTAGCACAGATACGCAGTATTTT
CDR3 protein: CASSVEGGTTSTDTQYF

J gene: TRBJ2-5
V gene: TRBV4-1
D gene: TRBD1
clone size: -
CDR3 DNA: TGCGCCAGCAGCACCGGGACAGGGCATGAGACCCAGTACTTC
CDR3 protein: CASSTGTGHETQYF

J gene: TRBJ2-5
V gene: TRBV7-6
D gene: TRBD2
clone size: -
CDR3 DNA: TGTGCCAGCAGCTTAGGCTTAGCGGGGGGGCCAGAGACCCAGTACTTC
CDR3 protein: CASSLGLAGGPETQYF

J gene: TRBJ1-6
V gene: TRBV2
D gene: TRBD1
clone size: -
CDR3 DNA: TGTGCCAGCAGGGGACAGGATAATTCACCCCTCCACTTT
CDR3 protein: CASRGQDNSPLHF

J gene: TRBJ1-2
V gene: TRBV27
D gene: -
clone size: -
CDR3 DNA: TGTGCCAGCAGTTCCAGCACGGGGGGTACGGACTATGGCTACACCTTC
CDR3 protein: CASSSSTGGTDYGYTF

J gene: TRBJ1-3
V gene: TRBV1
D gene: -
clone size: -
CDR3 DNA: TGCACCAGCAGCCAAGATCCAGGAAACACCATATATTTT
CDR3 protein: CTSSQDPGNTIYF

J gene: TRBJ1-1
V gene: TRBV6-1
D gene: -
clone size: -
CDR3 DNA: TGTGCCAGCAGTGAATTGATGGGGGTAAGGGGGGCTTTCTTT
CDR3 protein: CASSELMGVRGAFF

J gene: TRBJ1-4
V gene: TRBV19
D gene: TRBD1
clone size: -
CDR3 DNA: TGTGCCAGTAGTAGTCGACCGGGACAGCATAATGAAAAACTGTTTTTT
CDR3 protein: CASSSRPGQHNEKLFF

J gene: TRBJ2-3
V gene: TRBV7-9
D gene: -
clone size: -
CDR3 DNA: TGTGCCAGCAGCTTATTTCCAGGCCGCACAGATACGCAGTATTTT
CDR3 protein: CASSLFPGRTDTQYF